This note documents a single T cell receptor (beta chain) sequence. The data are from a study of blood T cell repertoires in COVID-19. Across the study: From the United States, Italy and Spain came samples of acute and convalescent COVID-19.

The participants were between roughly 18 and 100 years old and came from under 25 US areas. Assignments of participants to cohorts depended upon their own reported clinical history. The CDR3 is made up of 14 amino acids. The germline gives CDR1 KGHSH, CDR2 LQKENI. The V and J ends lost 2 bases and 8 bases, in that order; junction bases with no gene match: 5. Per the study methods: Quantification of nucleated cells was approximated via reference gene primer amplification. Assay used: immunoSEQ multiplex PCR; TCRdb lists only in-frame clones, some missing. V, J and clone size derive from that table, while D and trimming were established from the DNA sequence. The sample contains more than 250,000 clones, about 90% of which appear only once.

The chain couples TRBV18 to TRBJ1-4; 7 nucleotides align to TRBD1. Sequenced input: PBMCs or T cells enriched from blood (not recorded which). This TCR was recovered from a woman between 18 and 29 years old with acute COVID-19. The CDR3 loop is CASSPDRDQEKLFF. The CDR3 DNA reads as TGTGCCAGCTCACCAGACAGGGATCAGGAAAAACTGTTTTTT.